This T cell receptor (beta chain) was captured by sequencing in a study of blood T cell repertoires in COVID-19. At the level of the study: Samples taken during acute and convalescent COVID-19 were collected in the United States, Italy and Spain.

TCRdb's copy holds only in-frame clones and misses some; the assay was immunoSEQ multiplex PCR. Here the sample spans around 150,000 clones, around 92% being singletons. This clonotype was obtained from a man younger than 45 with COVID-19, enrolled during active disease. The specimen sequenced was peripheral blood.

The CDR3 loop reads CASSLVTLPDGYTF. The CDR3 DNA is TGTGCCAGCAGCTTAGTAACTTTACCTGATGGCTACACCTTC. This chain links TRBV7-2 with TRBJ1-2; D remains ambiguous. Germline CDR1 SGHTA, CDR2 FQGNSA. CDR3 length: 14 amino acids. Trimming left V 1 base short and J 6 bases short, with 12 bases between.